These 27 T cell receptor beta chains originate from one sample sequenced in a study of CD8 T cells in Susac syndrome. Random hexamers were used to reverse transcribe roughly 0.45 to 1 ug of RNA. TCRdb independently ran MiXCR on the immunoSEQ multiplex PCR reads; one entry per CDR3 protein. The sample carries 180,000 or so distinct CDR3 sequences, about 93% recorded once. Sequenced material: CD4+ T cells from PBMCs. These receptors were taken from a human donor with Susac syndrome.

The rearrangement joins TRBV12-3 or TRBV12-4 to TRBJ2-3, with D unclear. Trimming pared 2 bases from V and 6 bases from J, leaving 18 bases between. There are 16 residues in the CDR3. The CDR3: CASSLLVRVAGDTQYF. DNA of the CDR3: TGTGCCAGCAGTTTATTGGTTAGAGTAGCTGGGGATACGCAGTATTTT.

V gene TRBV30 combines with J gene TRBJ2-1; D gene unclear. The V gene lost 5 bases and the J gene lost 5 bases, with 13 bases spanning the gap. This CDR3 has 13 residues. Germline V gives CDR1 GTSNPN, CDR2 SVGIG (reference sequence). CDR3 nucleotides: TGTGCCTGGTCTTTCGCGGTTAACAATGAGCAGTTCTTC. Protein sequence: CAWSFAVNNEQFF.

J is TRBJ1-5 and V is TRBV28; unclear D gene. This CDR3 is 14 amino acids long. Trimming removed 2 bases at V and 2 bases at J, with 7 bases between. Germline CDR1 reads MDHEN; CDR2 reads SYDVKM. Written as DNA, the CDR3 is TGTGCCAGCAGTTTAGAATGGGGCAATCAGCCCCAGCATTTT. It specifies CASSLEWGNQPQHF.

This clonotype was recorded once. This chain links TRBV28 with TRBJ2-7; the D is unclear. The CDR3 totals 15 residues. With 3 bases removed from V and 4 bases from J, the gap between germline ends came to 16 bases. Germline V gene data show CDR1 as MDHEN and CDR2 as SYDVKM. CDR3 region: CASSFDPQVMYEQYF. In DNA form, the CDR3 reads TGTGCCAGCAGTTTTGATCCCCAGGTCATGTACGAGCAGTACTTC. Full variable domain (missing parts from reference TRBV28 and TRBJ2-7): DVKVTQSSRYLVKRTGEKVFLECVQDMDHENMFWYRQDPGLGLRLIYFSYDVKMKEKGDIPEGYSVSREKKERFSLILESASTNQTSMYLCASSFDPQVMYEQYFGPGTRLTVT.

This chain joins TRBV30 and TRBJ2-2, with a weak D call TRBD2 (5 bases). This CDR3 contains 14 residues. With 0 bases removed from V and 5 bases from J, the gap between germline ends came to 10 bases. Germline CDR1 GTSNPN, CDR2 SVGIG (reference sequence). The CDR3 reads CAWSVSAWTGELFF. In DNA form, the CDR3 reads TGTGCCTGGAGTGTTAGCGCTTGGACCGGGGAGCTGTTTTTT.

This sequence joins TRBV27 and TRBJ1-2, with D perhaps matching TRBD1 (6 bases). Deletions cut 1 base from V and 5 bases from J, with 14 bases between. Germline V CDR1 and CDR2: MNHEY, SMNVEV (reference sequence). The CDR3 consists of 15 residues. The CDR3 loop is CASSLYLGAGYGYTF. In nucleotides, the CDR3 is TGTGCCAGCAGTTTATATCTGGGGGCAGGGTATGGCTACACCTTC.

CDR3 bases: TGTGCCAGCACCCTAGGGGGGCAGCCCCAGCATTTT. It translates to CASTLGGQPQHF. The V gene is TRBV6-6, the J gene TRBJ1-5; TRBD1 might be the D (6 bases). With 7 bases removed from V and 7 bases from J, the gap between germline ends came to 11 bases. Germline assignment: CDR1 MNHNY and CDR2 SVGAGI (reference sequence). The CDR3 has 12 residues.

This clonotype was counted only a few times. Since the CDR3 does not end with the conserved phenylalanine or tryptophan, this likely comes from a read error. V is TRBV30 and J is TRBJ2-5; no reliable D call. Trimming took off 3 bases at V and 4 bases at J, with 12 bases between the two ends. The V gene's germline CDR1 is GTSNPN and CDR2 SVGIG (reference sequence). This CDR3 has 13 residues. The DNA for the CDR3 is TGTGCCTGGAGGGAAGGGTGGGGAGAGACCCAGTACTTG. Translating it yields CAWREGWGETQYL.

This sequence joins TRBV20-1 and TRBJ2-3, with 8 bases identical to TRBD2. Per the germline V gene, CDR1 is DFQATT and CDR2 is SNEGSKA (reference sequence). The CDR3 has 18 amino acids. With 3 bases clipped from V and 3 bases from J, the junction kept 17 bases outside the gene matches. The CDR3 region is CSARPPSGASGPTDTQYF. The CDR3 bases are TGCAGTGCTAGGCCCCCTTCGGGGGCTAGCGGGCCAACAGATACGCAGTATTTT.

This clonotype is a singleton in its sample. This chain joins TRBV12-3 or TRBV12-4 and TRBJ2-6; D is ambiguous. The CDR3 sequence is 13 residues long. Trimming took off 11 bases at V and 4 bases at J, with 12 bases between the two ends. CDR3 nucleotides: TGTGCCGTCCTCCGGGTGGGGGCCAACGTCCTGACTTTC. Amino acid sequence: CAVLRVGANVLTF.

This chain links TRBV30 with TRBJ1-1, with D unclear. The CDR3 has 14 amino acids. In germline, CDR1 is GTSNPN, CDR2 SVGIG (reference sequence). CDR3: CATTTSPGSTEAFF. In DNA, the CDR3 is TGTGCGACCACAACGTCCCCGGGCTCCACTGAAGCTTTCTTT.

In its sample, this clonotype was seen a few times. This rearrangement joins TRBV13 to TRBJ2-7; tentative D call: TRBD2 (5 bases). V was trimmed by 2 bases and J by 2 bases, leaving 10 bases between them. The CDR3 is 14 amino acids. Germline values: CDR1 PRHDT, CDR2 FYEKMQ (reference sequence). Here the CDR3 reads CASSLSGNTYEQYF. CDR3 DNA: TGTGCCAGCAGCTTATCGGGGAATACCTACGAGCAGTACTTC. Combining the CDR3 with reference TRBV13 and TRBJ2-7 gives the whole variable domain AAGVIQSPRHLIKEKRETATLKCYPIPRHDTVYWYQQGPGQDPQFLISFYEKMQSDKGSIPDRFSAQQFSDYHSELNMSSLELGDSALYFCASSLSGNTYEQYFGPGTRLTVT.

J is TRBJ1-2 and V is TRBV6-6; tentative D call: TRBD1 (6 bases). The CDR3 contains 15 residues. Trimming took off 5 bases at V and 6 bases at J, with 19 bases between the two ends. Germline values: CDR1 MNHNY, CDR2 SVGAGI (reference sequence). CDR3 bases: TGTGCCAGCAGTCCCGTAGCCCGGTCAGGGGATGGCTACACCTTC. Translation: CASSPVARSGDGYTF.

V is TRBV5-1 and J is TRBJ1-3; D possibly corresponds to TRBD1 (5 bases). V was clipped by 3 bases and J by 3 bases, with 13 bases between them. Looked up from germline, CDR1 is SGHRS and CDR2 is YFSETQ. The CDR3 spans 15 residues. The CDR3 sequence is CASSSLQGSGNTIYF. The CDR3 nucleotides read TGCGCCAGCAGCTCACTCCAGGGAAGTGGAAACACCATATATTTT.

The chain recombines TRBV12-3 or TRBV12-4 with TRBJ2-7; 7 bases match TRBD2. This CDR3 region has 13 residues. V lost 7 bases, J lost 4 bases, and 7 bases stayed unmatched. This chain's CDR3 is CASTTAGEYEQYF. In DNA form, the CDR3 reads TGTGCCAGCACCACCGCGGGGGAGTACGAGCAGTACTTC.

The CDR3 nucleotides are TGCAGTGCCAACAGGGAGATGTACAATGAGCAGTTCTTC. Translated, it gives CSANREMYNEQFF. The chain couples TRBV20-1 to TRBJ2-1; perhaps TRBD1 as D (6 bases). This CDR3 comprises 13 residues. Germline lookup yields CDR1 DFQATT and CDR2 SNEGSKA (reference sequence). V shed 6 bases and J shed 4 bases, with 13 bases lying between them.

This clonotype was recorded once. The chain is built from TRBV20-1 and TRBJ2-3; D may be TRBD2 (5 bases). Trimming took 3 bases from V and 0 from J, leaving 13 bases between them. The CDR3 has 15 residues. Germline V gene sequence: CDR1 DFQATT, CDR2 SNEGSKA (reference sequence). The chain's CDR3 is CSARRVGSSTDTQYF. DNA of the CDR3: TGCAGTGCTAGGCGGGTGGGGTCTAGCACAGATACGCAGTATTTT.

The rearrangement uses TRBV28 and TRBJ1-1; 7 nucleotides align to TRBD1. V lost 7 bases to trimming and J lost 5 bases; unmatched junction nucleotides: 10. The CDR3 has 14 residues. Germline CDR1 is MDHEN and CDR2 is SYDVKM. DNA for the CDR3: TGTGCCAGCATACAGGGGACGCTAAATACTGAAGCTTTCTTT. It codes for CASIQGTLNTEAFF.

V usage is TRBV12-3 or TRBV12-4 and J usage is TRBJ1-5; D perhaps matches TRBD1 (5 bases). The germline V and J ends were trimmed by 5 bases and 3 bases, with 17 bases remaining between them. The CDR3 is 16 residues long. CDR3 protein: CASSPRGRGINQPQHF. DNA for the CDR3: TGTGCCAGCAGTCCTAGGGGTAGGGGCATCAATCAGCCCCAGCATTTT.

CDR3 in DNA: TGCGCCAGCAGCCCAACGCCGGCAACTAATGAAAAACTGTTTTTT. It is translated as CASSPTPATNEKLFF. The rearrangement links TRBV5-1 to TRBJ1-4; D gene ambiguous. Per the germline V gene, CDR1 is SGHRS and CDR2 is YFSETQ. V was trimmed by 4 bases and J by 0 bases, leaving 10 bases between them. The CDR3 spans 15 residues.

V gene TRBV18 combines with J gene TRBJ1-6; a possible D gene is TRBD1 (6 bases). CDR3 length equals 14 residues. Germline V gives CDR1 KGHSH, CDR2 LQKENI. Trimming left V 1 base short and J 7 bases short, with 8 bases between. In nucleotides, the CDR3 is TGTGCCAGCTCACCACGGGACACAAATTCACCCCTCCACTTT. It translates to CASSPRDTNSPLHF.

The chain combines TRBV9 with TRBJ2-7, with D unclear. Germline values: CDR1 SGDLS, CDR2 YYNGEE. The CDR3 is made up of 13 amino acids. Trimming stripped 4 bases from V and 2 bases from J, with 10 bases between. CDR3 coding DNA: TGTGCCAGCAGCTCGGGTGGAACCTACGAGCAGTACTTC. Translated: CASSSGGTYEQYF.

The chain has TRBV30 and TRBJ2-5; TRBD1 matches 9 bases. This CDR3 spans 14 amino acids. V shed 5 bases and J 3 bases; nucleotides not matched to a gene: 7. In germline, CDR1 is GTSNPN, CDR2 SVGIG (reference sequence). The CDR3 nucleotides are TGTGCCTGGGTCGGGGGGACAGGGAAAGAGACCCAGTACTTC. Encoded protein: CAWVGGTGKETQYF.

This clonotype was seen just once. The genes are TRBV6-6 and TRBJ1-4; no clear D gene. The CDR3 loop spans 12 amino acids. V was shortened by 10 bases and J by 15 bases, with 21 bases between the two germline ends. Germline assignment: CDR1 MNHNY and CDR2 SVGAGI (reference sequence). The CDR3 DNA reads TGTGCCATCTCCAACAACGGACTCCTGATGTTTTTT. This codes for CAISNNGLLMFF.

The V and J genes are TRBV4-3 and TRBJ2-3; D unresolved. CDR3 size: 15 residues. Germline CDR1 and CDR2: LGHNA and YSLEER. V was pared by 4 bases and J by 7 bases, with 18 bases between. DNA of the CDR3: TGCGCCAGCAGCCCCGACCCAAACTCGGGCAATACGCAGTATTTT. Protein product: CASSPDPNSGNTQYF.

The V and J genes are TRBV6-1 and TRBJ1-5; D remains unclear. Trimming cost V 2 bases and J 3 bases, with 5 bases left between them. The CDR3 covers 13 residues. Germline CDR1 reads MNHNS; CDR2 reads SASEGT. The CDR3 DNA reads as TGTGCCAGCAGTGAACAGTACAATCAGCCCCAGCATTTT. Translated, it gives CASSEQYNQPQHF.

The chain links TRBV20-1 to TRBJ1-1, with a weak D call TRBD1 (6 bases). The CDR3 extends over 14 amino acids. Germline lookup yields CDR1 DFQATT and CDR2 SNEGSKA (reference sequence). Trimming took 0 bases from V and 1 from J, leaving 9 bases between them. In nucleotides, the CDR3 is TGCAGTGCTAGAGAGGGGGCGGGGAACACTGAAGCTTTCTTT. Protein product: CSAREGAGNTEAFF.